A single sample gave rise to the 3 T cell receptor beta chains below, sequenced in a study of technical replicates of blood from a handful of donors. Only in-frame clones appear in the TCRdb table, and some are missing; sequencing was by immunoSEQ multiplex PCR. The sample records 75,000 to 100,000 clones, around 94% being singletons. Source material: T cells isolated from PBMCs. The receptor set was obtained from a human donor in good health.

This chain joins TRBV7-6 and TRBJ1-1, with TRBD1 as a possible D gene (6 bases). In germline, CDR1 is SGHVS, CDR2 FNYEAQ. Trimming took off 2 bases at V and 5 bases at J, with 15 bases between the two ends. This CDR3 has 15 amino acids. CDR3 loop: CASSLSENRATEAFF. The CDR3 coding sequence is TGTGCCAGCAGCTTATCCGAGAACAGGGCTACTGAAGCTTTCTTT.

This clone showed up just once. V usage is TRBV27 and J usage is TRBJ2-3; D call uncertain. Germline V CDR1 and CDR2: MNHEY, SMNVEV (reference sequence). The CDR3 is 14 residues long. Trimming removed 5 bases from V and 2 bases from J, with 11 bases in between. The CDR3 loop is CASSLVGLTDTQYF. DNA for the CDR3: TGTGCCAGCAGTCTCGTTGGCCTCACAGATACGCAGTATTTT.

The chain is built from TRBV5-5 and TRBJ2-7; possible D gene TRBD1, 5 bases. Germline assignment: CDR1 SGHKS and CDR2 YYEKEE (reference sequence). V was clipped by 0 bases and J by 4 bases, with 11 bases between them. The CDR3 extends over 14 amino acids. The CDR3 loop is CASSLEGERYEQYF. Here the CDR3 DNA reads TGTGCCAGCAGCTTGGAAGGGGAAAGGTACGAGCAGTACTTC.